The entry that follows covers one T cell receptor beta chain sequence. This CDR3 is built from 15 residues. Trimming removed 0 bases at V and 5 bases at J, with 14 bases between. Germline-derived CDR1 and CDR2 are SGHRS and YFSETQ. The record originates from a study of blood T cell repertoires in COVID-19. Whole-study context: Acute-phase and convalescent COVID-19 samples originated in the United States, Italy and Spain. From T cells, B-cell-depleted T cells, or PBMCs came the material, which was cDNA or gDNA.

How the authors handled the data: Estimation of nucleated cell counts relied on the amplification of reference gene primers. This table comes from immunoSEQ multiplex PCR, and its TCRdb copy is limited to in-frame clones, with some not included. The DNA gave D and trimming, while V, J and clone size come from that table. The table records 200,000 to 300,000 clones, about 87% of them present only once. The receptor was derived from a man aged 60 to 75 who had recovered from COVID-19. Input material: peripheral blood. The V gene is TRBV5-1, the J gene TRBJ2-5; D may be TRBD1 (5 bases). The CDR3 spells CASSLVPAGKETQYF. The DNA for the CDR3 is TGCGCCAGCAGCTTGGTCCCGGCAGGGAAGGAGACCCAGTACTTC. Full variable domain (outside the CDR3, taken from reference TRBV5-1 and TRBJ2-5): KAGVTQTPRYLIKTRGQQVTLSCSPISGHRSVSWYQQTPGQGLQFLFEYFSETQRNKGNFPGRFSGRQFSNSRSEMNVSTLELGDSALYLCASSLVPAGKETQYFGPGTRLLVL.